Listed below are T cell receptor beta chains from one sample, sequenced in a study of CD8+CD57+ T cells in acquired aplastic anemia. TCRdb re-called the reads through MiXCR, storing one row per CDR3 protein. The data show a few hundred thousand distinct CDR3 sequences, around 63% seen once. Material: sorted CD4+, CD8+, or CD8+CD57+ T cells (not recorded which) from PBMCs. The source is a human donor in good health. Both conserved end residues are part of each CDR3. Each record gives: clone size, V gene, D gene, J gene, CDR3 DNA, CDR3 protein. The D gene is left open where the match is weak. Rows give clone size only sometimes, using once, few, many, or a class for an expanded clone.

clone_size: -
v_call: TRBV5-1
d_call: TRBD2
j_call: TRBJ2-3
cdr3_nt: TGCGCCAGCAGCTTACGCGGGACTAGCGTAGATACGCAGTATTTT
cdr3_aa: CASSLRGTSVDTQYF

clone_size: many
v_call: TRBV20-1
d_call: -
j_call: TRBJ2-7
cdr3_nt: TGCAGTGCTAGAAAAGGGCAGGGGCCCTACGAGCAGTACTTC
cdr3_aa: CSARKGQGPYEQYF

clone_size: -
v_call: TRBV10-3
d_call: -
j_call: TRBJ1-6
cdr3_nt: TGTGCCGTTACCGGGACCGATGGGAATTCACCCCTCCACTTT
cdr3_aa: CAVTGTDGNSPLHF

clone_size: -
v_call: TRBV20-1
d_call: -
j_call: TRBJ1-6
cdr3_nt: TGCAGTGCTAGAGGGGTAGGGGTGGGGTATAATTCACCCCTCCACTTT
cdr3_aa: CSARGVGVGYNSPLHF

clone_size: -
v_call: TRBV2
d_call: -
j_call: TRBJ1-2
cdr3_nt: TGTGCCAGCATCTGGGGCGGCGCCAATGGCTACACCTTC
cdr3_aa: CASIWGGANGYTF

clone_size: -
v_call: TRBV6-1
d_call: -
j_call: TRBJ2-7
cdr3_nt: TGTGCCAGCCTTATGGTCCCGCCGCCCACTTACGAGCAGTACTTC
cdr3_aa: CASLMVPPPTYEQYF

clone_size: few
v_call: TRBV19
d_call: -
j_call: TRBJ1-2
cdr3_nt: TGTGCCAGTAGTATTGGGGCATACGGCTATGGCTACACCTTC
cdr3_aa: CASSIGAYGYGYTF

clone_size: -
v_call: TRBV2
d_call: -
j_call: TRBJ1-2
cdr3_nt: TGTGCCAGCAGGGGGGGGTCTAACTATGGCTACACCTTC
cdr3_aa: CASRGGSNYGYTF

clone_size: many
v_call: TRBV14
d_call: -
j_call: TRBJ2-5
cdr3_nt: TGTGCCAGCAGCCAAGCCCCGCGGTCCATCCAAGAGACCCAGTACTTC
cdr3_aa: CASSQAPRSIQETQYF

clone_size: once
v_call: TRBV3-1
d_call: -
j_call: TRBJ2-7
cdr3_nt: TGTGCCAGCGGAGCCCGGGACTACGAGCAGTACTTC
cdr3_aa: CASGARDYEQYF

clone_size: few
v_call: TRBV20-1
d_call: TRBD1
j_call: TRBJ2-7
cdr3_nt: TGCAGTGCTAGGAAGGGACAGGGATCAAGCGAGCAGTACTTC
cdr3_aa: CSARKGQGSSEQYF

clone_size: -
v_call: TRBV9
d_call: TRBD1
j_call: TRBJ1-1
cdr3_nt: TGTGCCAGCAGCGTGGGACAGCAATTTGAAGCTTTCTTT
cdr3_aa: CASSVGQQFEAFF

clone_size: few
v_call: TRBV10-3
d_call: -
j_call: TRBJ1-1
cdr3_nt: TGTGCCATCAGCCAACCTGGCACTGAAGCTTTCTTT
cdr3_aa: CAISQPGTEAFF

clone_size: -
v_call: TRBV6-4
d_call: -
j_call: TRBJ2-1
cdr3_nt: TGTGCCAGCAGTGACTCGATTGAAACGGGGGAGCAGTTCTTC
cdr3_aa: CASSDSIETGEQFF

clone_size: -
v_call: TRBV9
d_call: -
j_call: TRBJ1-5
cdr3_nt: TGTGCCAGCAGCGTAGACGTAAGCGAGCCCCAGCATTTT
cdr3_aa: CASSVDVSEPQHF

clone_size: -
v_call: TRBV7-8
d_call: -
j_call: TRBJ1-2
cdr3_nt: TGTGCCAGCAGCTCCGACCCTGGCTATGGCTACAACTTC
cdr3_aa: CASSSDPGYGYNF

clone_size: -
v_call: TRBV12-3/TRBV12-4
d_call: -
j_call: TRBJ2-7
cdr3_nt: TGTGCCAGCAGTTTTCGACTAGACCCCTACGAGCAGTACTTC
cdr3_aa: CASSFRLDPYEQYF

clone_size: many
v_call: TRBV19
d_call: TRBD1
j_call: TRBJ2-1
cdr3_nt: TGTGCCAGTAGTCCACGGACAGGGGACGCCTACAATGAGCAGTTCTTC
cdr3_aa: CASSPRTGDAYNEQFF

clone_size: -
v_call: TRBV6-5
d_call: -
j_call: TRBJ2-1
cdr3_nt: TGTGCCAGCAAGGTGTCGGGTGAGCAGTTCTTC
cdr3_aa: CASKVSGEQFF

clone_size: many
v_call: TRBV6-2/TRBV6-3
d_call: -
j_call: TRBJ1-2
cdr3_nt: TGTGCCAGCAGACTCTGGGAAGGGGATAACTATGGCTACACCTTC
cdr3_aa: CASRLWEGDNYGYTF

clone_size: many
v_call: TRBV6-1
d_call: -
j_call: TRBJ2-1
cdr3_nt: TGTGCCAGCAGTGAAGCGGAAGAGGCAGGGTACTACAATGAGCAGTTCTTC
cdr3_aa: CASSEAEEAGYYNEQFF

clone_size: -
v_call: TRBV7-8
d_call: -
j_call: TRBJ2-3
cdr3_nt: TGTGCCAGCTCACCACCTCTACTAGGCGATACGCAGTATTTT
cdr3_aa: CASSPPLLGDTQYF

clone_size: -
v_call: TRBV7-3
d_call: -
j_call: TRBJ2-7
cdr3_nt: TGTGCCAGCAGCTTGAAGGGACTCTACGAGCAGTACTTC
cdr3_aa: CASSLKGLYEQYF

clone_size: once
v_call: TRBV19
d_call: TRBD1
j_call: TRBJ1-2
cdr3_nt: TGTGCCAGTAGTCCCTCCAGGACAGGATATGGCTACACCTTC
cdr3_aa: CASSPSRTGYGYTF

clone_size: -
v_call: TRBV7-2
d_call: TRBD2
j_call: TRBJ2-5
cdr3_nt: TGTGCCAGCAGCTTAGCCCTAGCGGGAGAAGAGACCCAGTACTTC
cdr3_aa: CASSLALAGEETQYF

clone_size: -
v_call: TRBV29-1
d_call: -
j_call: TRBJ1-2
cdr3_nt: TGCAGCGTTGAAGGTGCTGGGGTCAATGGCTACACCTTC
cdr3_aa: CSVEGAGVNGYTF

clone_size: few
v_call: TRBV7-8
d_call: TRBD1
j_call: TRBJ1-2
cdr3_nt: TGTGCCAGCAGCTTAGCCGGACAGGGGCGGAACTATGGCTACACCTTC
cdr3_aa: CASSLAGQGRNYGYTF

clone_size: -
v_call: TRBV24-1
d_call: -
j_call: TRBJ2-2
cdr3_nt: TGTGCCACCAGTGGTACCGGGACTTACTCAACCGGGGAGCTGTTTTTT
cdr3_aa: CATSGTGTYSTGELFF

clone_size: -
v_call: TRBV25-1
d_call: -
j_call: TRBJ1-1
cdr3_nt: TGTGCCAGCAGTGATTTAACCAGGGAGGGCAACACTGAAGCTTTCTTT
cdr3_aa: CASSDLTREGNTEAFF

clone_size: -
v_call: TRBV9
d_call: -
j_call: TRBJ2-1
cdr3_nt: TGTGCCAGCAGCGTACCTCCCCGGGAGGAGCAGTTCTTC
cdr3_aa: CASSVPPREEQFF

clone_size: -
v_call: TRBV25-1
d_call: -
j_call: TRBJ1-1
cdr3_nt: TGTGCCAGCAGGGGGGGGCAGGCGAGGGGCACTGAAGCTTTCTTT
cdr3_aa: CASRGGQARGTEAFF

clone_size: -
v_call: TRBV7-6
d_call: TRBD1
j_call: TRBJ2-5
cdr3_nt: TGTGCCAGCAGCTGGACAGGGGGAAAGACCCAGTACTTC
cdr3_aa: CASSWTGGKTQYF

clone_size: few
v_call: TRBV29-1
d_call: -
j_call: TRBJ1-1
cdr3_nt: TGCAGCGTTGTGGTTATGGGCCGGGACACTGAAGCTTTCTTT
cdr3_aa: CSVVVMGRDTEAFF

clone_size: many
v_call: TRBV10-1
d_call: -
j_call: TRBJ2-1
cdr3_nt: TGCGCCACCAGGGGGGGTGAGCAGTTCTTC
cdr3_aa: CATRGGEQFF

clone_size: -
v_call: TRBV20-1
d_call: -
j_call: TRBJ2-3
cdr3_nt: TGCAGTGCTAGTCACGGGGCTAGCGCAGATACGCAGTATTTT
cdr3_aa: CSASHGASADTQYF

clone_size: -
v_call: TRBV7-6
d_call: TRBD2
j_call: TRBJ2-7
cdr3_nt: TGTGCCAGCAGCCCTCTGGCTAGCGGGCGAACTTACGAGCAGTACTTC
cdr3_aa: CASSPLASGRTYEQYF

clone_size: many
v_call: TRBV24-1
d_call: -
j_call: TRBJ2-1
cdr3_nt: TGTGCCACCAGTGTGGGGGACTCCTACAATGAGCAGTTCTTC
cdr3_aa: CATSVGDSYNEQFF

clone_size: -
v_call: TRBV29-1
d_call: -
j_call: TRBJ2-3
cdr3_nt: TGCAGCGTCGAACTAGCGGGAGAGTACGACAGGGGGCAAGATACGCAGTATTTT
cdr3_aa: CSVELAGEYDRGQDTQYF

clone_size: -
v_call: TRBV6-6
d_call: -
j_call: TRBJ2-5
cdr3_nt: TGTGCCAGCTGTGACAGGTTCGGGATTTCATTC
cdr3_aa: CASCDRFGISF

clone_size: many
v_call: TRBV19
d_call: TRBD1
j_call: TRBJ2-4
cdr3_nt: TGTGCCAGTAGCAGGGGGCAGGGGAACATTCAGTACTTC
cdr3_aa: CASSRGQGNIQYF

clone_size: -
v_call: TRBV7-3
d_call: -
j_call: TRBJ2-2
cdr3_nt: TGTGCCAGCAGCTTCTTAGCCGGGGAGCTGTTTTTT
cdr3_aa: CASSFLAGELFF

clone_size: -
v_call: TRBV7-9
d_call: -
j_call: TRBJ1-6
cdr3_nt: TGTGCCAGCAGCTTGACAGATTCACCCCTCCACTTT
cdr3_aa: CASSLTDSPLHF

clone_size: -
v_call: TRBV15
d_call: -
j_call: TRBJ2-5
cdr3_nt: TGTGCCACCAGCAGAGATACGGGAGTAGAGACCCAGTACTTC
cdr3_aa: CATSRDTGVETQYF

clone_size: -
v_call: TRBV2
d_call: -
j_call: TRBJ2-7
cdr3_nt: TGTGCCTTAACCTACGAGCAGTACTTC
cdr3_aa: CALTYEQYF

clone_size: -
v_call: TRBV12-3/TRBV12-4
d_call: -
j_call: TRBJ1-1
cdr3_nt: TGTGCCAGCAGCTTGGGAAGGATCTGGGAGAACACTGAAGCTTTCTTT
cdr3_aa: CASSLGRIWENTEAFF